These 3 T cell receptor beta chains were sequenced from one sample in a study of cytomegalovirus exposure and HLA in healthy donors. The PCR made use of 60 Vbeta and 13 Jbeta primers. Sequencing used immunoSEQ multiplex PCR; TCRdb keeps in-frame clones, though not all of them. The data show 200,000 to 250,000 clones, with just over 75% seen just once and around 2.9% held by the top ten. Material: PBMCs. The receptors were gathered from a woman aged 60 to 75 in good health and CMV-seropositive.

This clone was seen only a few times. The chain is built from TRBV4-2 and TRBJ2-7; 13 bases are shared with TRBD2. This CDR3 is 16 amino acids long. Germline lookup yields CDR1 LGHNA and CDR2 YNFKEQ. V lost 2 bases to trimming and J lost 3 bases; unmatched junction nucleotides: 4. CDR3 sequence (DNA): TGTGCCAGCAGCCAACGACTAGCGGGAGGCGGCTACGAGCAGTACTTC. Its protein is CASSQRLAGGGYEQYF.

Here the CDR3 reads CASSLSGGNTEAFF. The CDR3 bases are TGTGCCAGCAGCTTATCCGGCGGAAACACTGAAGCTTTCTTT. This chain connects TRBV11-2 to TRBJ1-1; D gene unclear. Trimming stripped 2 bases from V and 2 bases from J, with 9 bases between. Germline-derived CDR1 and CDR2 are SGHAT and FQNNGV. This CDR3 has 14 amino acids.

The chain joins TRBV7-7 to TRBJ2-1, with a possible D match to TRBD2 (6 bases). Trimming removed 5 bases from V and 0 bases from J, with 8 bases in between. The CDR3 sequence is 14 residues long. Germline assignment: CDR1 SSHAT and CDR2 FNYEAQ (reference sequence). CDR3 region: CASSVGGSYNEQFF. CDR3 DNA: TGTGCCAGCAGCGTGGGGGGCTCCTACAATGAGCAGTTCTTC.